This T cell receptor (beta chain) derives from a study of PD-1 blockade in classical Hodgkin lymphoma. The protocol was immunoSEQ multiplex PCR, while the TCRdb copy is restricted to in-frame clones and leaves out a portion. The repertoire holds 8,000 to 8,500 clones, with roughly 80% as singletons. V lost 7 bases and J 3 bases, leaving 11 bases between the germline ends. The length of the CDR3 is 12 residues. Germline V lookup: CDR1 SGHRS, CDR2 YFSETQ. Time point here: cycle 4 day 1 (C4D1), after six to seven weeks of nivolumab. Each patient experienced a relapse that followed autologous stem cell transplantation, and brentuximab vedotin exposure varied. Magnetic negative selection, applied to thawed PBMCs, was used to isolate the CD8+ T cells. Study observations and caveats: Newly diagnosed patients were reported to start with lower TCR diversity than healthy donors.

With respect to this clone: Its antigen is not known.

The source is a human donor with classical Hodgkin lymphoma. Sequencing used CD8+ T cells from blood, obtained before the fourth cycle of nivolumab. The chain uses TRBV5-1 and TRBJ2-7; D is possibly TRBD1 or TRBD2 (5 bases each). The CDR3 nucleotides read TGCGCCAGCGGGGACCTACTCTACGAGCAGTACTTC. Its protein product is CASGDLLYEQYF.